This entry is about one TCR beta chain. The antigen this receptor binds is unknown. The input lacks base qualities; no much larger clone sits a single base away. The time point label, as the study defines it: about 28 days (+/-7) after the second vaccine dose. AZD1222 recipients whose second dose came at about 4 weeks and those whose second dose came at about 12 weeks were combined into one group, since spike-specific TCR depth and breadth did not differ between the two schedules. Vaccinee samples came from UK trials COV001 and COV002, including a single-blind randomized controlled phase 2/3 trial of AZD1222 (ChAdOx1 nCoV-19) in healthy adults. Trial participant PBMC samples were collected at day 0 and day 28 after the second dose for TCRbeta chain sequencing. The CDR3 regions of human TCRbeta chains were analyzed by immunosequencing. In the original analysis: Repertoire TCRs were checked for matches against a reference library of SARS-CoV-2-specific TCRs that had been generated using the MIRA antigen-specificity platform. Breadth was defined as the fraction of unique TCRs that were SARS-CoV-2-associated. Depth was defined as the fraction of total T cells that were SARS-CoV-2-associated. Using the MIRA data, each spike-specific TCR was mapped to the spike region that the TCR reacts to and placed in a CD4 or CD8 class. Log10-transformed breadth and depth values were compared by one-way ANOVA with Sidak's multiple comparisons tests. In its TCRdb copy, this immuneACCESS table keeps in-frame sequences only and misses some clones. Where compared with another copy, unresolved V genes explain less than half of these, and the others have no known cause. V and J calls and clone size follow that table, whereas D and trimming were derived from the DNA. Present in this sample are over 50,000 clones, about four fifths of which were seen just once. 20% to 30% of the sample is taken by the ten largest.

The source of the sample is a study of T cell responses to AZD1222 COVID-19 vaccine listed by TCRdb under 2021. At the level of the whole study: A total of under 250 trial participants underwent TCR sequencing, of whom about 210 had received two doses of AZD1222 and some 25 had received two doses of the MenACWY control vaccine. Enrollment into the trials was organized by age into subgroups of 18-55, 56-69 and 70-plus years, and those subgroups contained roughly 150, 30 and 60 TCR-sequenced participants, respectively. What the research found in general, with its limitations: The 56-69-year group was small, and its depth increase did not reach significance, likely because of low power. Most participants were white British and females outnumbered males, and the authors suggested that clonal diversity may have been underestimated. Conclusions about previously exposed vaccinees were limited because only six AZD1222 recipients were SARS-CoV-2 seropositive at baseline. Reportedly, almost half of the unique spike-specific TCRs recognized epitopes lying outside the regions that are mutated in the B.1.351 and B.1.1.7 variants. CD4 TCRs associated with the vaccine covered the entire spike protein, and the dominant responses were in regions 160-218 and 743-854. No day 14 peak-response samples were available, so repertoires were characterized only after the peak T cell response. A significant rise in spike-specific TCR breadth and depth was observed after two AZD1222 doses relative to day 0 and relative to MenACWY recipients.

This receptor was identified in an adult who received the AZD1222 COVID-19 vaccine. Sequencing used peripheral blood, obtained 28 days after the second AZD1222 dose.

CDR3 loop: CASTGGLGSSYNEQFF. Read as DNA, the sequence is TGTGCCAGCACCGGGGGGCTGGGGAGCTCCTACAATGAGCAGTTCTTC. This sequence uses TRBV5-4 and TRBJ2-1; the D gene is perhaps TRBD2, from 7 matching bases. V and J are truncated by 6 bases and 0 bases respectively, leaving an intervening sequence of 16 bases. The CDR3 covers 16 residues, taking in both the cysteine and the phenylalanine. Of the read, only the CDR3 DNA is kept; its 48 bases are in frame from base 1. Per the germline V gene (reference sequence), SGHNT is the CDR1 and YYREEE is the CDR2.